Below, 17 T cell receptor beta chains from the same sample are listed, as sequenced in a study of CD8 T cells in ankylosing spondylitis (dated by TCRdb to between 2016 and 2019). Their antigens remain unidentified. Results and caveats for the whole study, not just this receptor: Blood from ankylosing spondylitis patients appeared to be characterized by a TCR beta motif composed of 7 to 9 highly homologous amino acid variants.

The library was obtained by 5' RACE. Sequenced on an Illumina HiSeq 2500. Using fastp at Q25 and MiXCR, TCRdb reprocessed the public reads and kept productive beta chains. Entries that share a CDR3 protein sequence are merged under the most common genes and DNA. This sample is represented by approximately 220,000 distinct CDR3 sequences; 18% of them were singletons. The ten largest clones capture about 44% of the sample. The specimen was blood, either unsorted or a sorted T cell fraction (not recorded which). The receptors derive from a male donor with ankylosing spondylitis.

This clonotype was counted at least ten times. The V gene is TRBV24-1, the J gene TRBJ2-1; D unclear. The CDR3 is 12 residues long. Between the trimmed V and J ends, which lost 7 bases and 1 base, there was a span of 4 bases. The germline gives CDR1 KGHDR, CDR2 SFDVKD. CDR3 sequence reads: CATRGSYNEQFF. In DNA, the CDR3 is TGTGCCACCAGGGGTTCCTACAATGAGCAGTTCTTC.

The chain is built from TRBV4-3 and TRBJ1-2; D possibly corresponds to TRBD1 (6 bases). The V end lost 0 bases, the J end lost 2 bases, and 13 bases lay between the germline ends. The V gene's germline CDR1 is LGHNA and CDR2 YSLEER. CDR3 length: 16 residues. Written as DNA, the CDR3 is TGCGCCAGCAGCCAAGATGGGGTGGGGGCGAACTATGGCTACACCTTC. The encoded protein is CASSQDGVGANYGYTF.

The chain is built from TRBV5-6 and TRBJ2-7, with a weak D call TRBD1 (6 bases). The CDR3 is 14 amino acids. V was clipped by 0 bases and J by 3 bases, with 10 bases between them. Germline V gene lookup returns CDR1 SGHDT and CDR2 YYEEEE. CDR3 protein: CASSLGGQFYEQYF. CDR3 nucleotides: TGTGCCAGCAGCTTGGGCGGACAGTTCTACGAGCAGTACTTC.

V usage is TRBV7-8 and J usage is TRBJ2-3, with a weak D call TRBD2 (5 bases). Germline CDR1 and CDR2: SGHVS and FQNEAQ. Deletions cut 4 bases from V and 0 bases from J, with 14 bases between. This CDR3 spans 16 amino acids. The CDR3 sequence: CASSSIDGISTDTQYF. In DNA form, the CDR3 reads TGTGCCAGCAGCTCCATAGACGGGATTAGCACAGATACGCAGTATTTT.

This clonotype was counted only a few times. The chain is built from TRBV12-3 or TRBV12-4 and TRBJ1-1; no definite D call. V was trimmed by 6 bases and J by 0 bases, leaving 14 bases between them. The length of the CDR3 is 15 residues. The CDR3 loop reads CASSSVSLMNTEAFF. The CDR3, as DNA: TGTGCCAGCAGCTCCGTGTCCCTAATGAACACTGAAGCTTTCTTT.

This clonotype came up many times. CDR3 bases: TGCGCCAGCAGCCAAACCCCCTTGACGGGGAGTGAAGAGACCCAGTACTTC. Encoded protein: CASSQTPLTGSEETQYF. The chain combines TRBV4-3 with TRBJ2-5, with a weak D call TRBD2 (5 bases). The germline CDR1 and CDR2 sequences are LGHNA and YSLEER. CDR3 length equals 17 residues. The V and J ends lost 2 bases and 3 bases respectively, with 19 bases between them.

The rearrangement links TRBV12-3 or TRBV12-4 to TRBJ2-3; D call uncertain. This CDR3 has 16 residues. Trimming took off 2 bases at V and 6 bases at J, with 18 bases between the two ends. The CDR3 DNA is TGTGCCAGCAGTTTATTGAGTGGGGTAGTCGGTGATACGCAGTATTTT. Translation gives CASSLLSGVVGDTQYF.

The gene calls are TRBV27 and TRBJ1-5; D remains ambiguous. There are 13 residues in the CDR3. Germline CDR1 reads MNHEY; CDR2 reads SMNVEV (reference sequence). V lost 3 bases, J lost 4 bases, and 7 bases lay in between. The CDR3 DNA sequence: TGTGCCAGCAGTTTCCAGCAGAATCAGCCCCAGCATTTT. Its protein product is CASSFQQNQPQHF.

The genes are TRBV20-1 and TRBJ2-7; either TRBD1 or TRBD2 may supply D (5 bases each). This CDR3 contains 13 residues. V was trimmed by 5 bases and J by 0 bases, leaving 11 bases between them. Germline CDR1 reads DFQATT; CDR2 reads SNEGSKA (reference sequence). The CDR3 DNA follows: TGCAGTGCTGGGACCGGGAACTCCTACGAGCAGTACTTC. Its translation is CSAGTGNSYEQYF.

The CDR3 region is CASSRDLTPYEQYF. The DNA for the CDR3 is TGTGCCAGCAGCCGAGACCTCACCCCCTACGAGCAGTACTTC. V and J are TRBV3-1 and TRBJ2-7, with D hard to call. V was pared by 4 bases and J by 2 bases, with 12 bases between. The germline CDR1 and CDR2 sequences are LGHDT and YNNKEL (reference sequence). The CDR3 totals 14 residues.

This clonotype was recorded at least ten times. The chain employs TRBV11-2 and TRBJ1-1, with D unclear. CDR1 SGHAT and CDR2 FQNNGV come from the germline V gene. The CDR3 extends over 16 amino acids. Trimming removed 1 base from V and 0 bases from J, with 12 bases in between. DNA for the CDR3: TGTGCCAGCAGCTTAGCGGGGTACGGGTTGAACACTGAAGCTTTCTTT. This sequence encodes CASSLAGYGLNTEAFF.

This clonotype was detected a few times. At one end the junction does not follow the germline gene, possibly because of a read error. The rearrangement links TRBV12-3 or TRBV12-4 to TRBJ2-3; 12 bases agree with TRBD2. This CDR3 comprises 19 residues. Here the CDR3 DNA reads TGTGCCCGCAGTTTGCGTTTGGGACTAGCGGGCCCAAGCACAGATACGCAGTATTTT. It encodes CARSLRLGLAGPSTDTQYF.

The chain uses TRBV28 and TRBJ1-5; possibly TRBD1 for D (5 bases). Germline V gene sequence: CDR1 MDHEN, CDR2 SYDVKM. The CDR3 length is 16 residues. Trimming removed 5 bases from V and 2 bases from J, with 16 bases in between. CDR3 in amino acids: CASSLGPRGGNQPQHF. The CDR3 DNA is TGTGCCAGCAGTCTAGGACCTAGGGGTGGCAATCAGCCCCAGCATTTT. Looking up the rest from reference TRBV28 and TRBJ1-5 gives the full variable domain: DVKVTQSSRYLVKRTGEKVFLECVQDMDHENMFWYRQDPGLGLRLIYFSYDVKMKEKGDIPEGYSVSREKKERFSLILESASTNQTSMYLCASSLGPRGGNQPQHFGDGTRLSIL.

This clonotype showed up just a few times. The chain uses TRBV29-1 and TRBJ2-2; D uncertain. Germline V gene lookup returns CDR1 SQVTM and CDR2 ANQGSEA. The CDR3 contains 13 residues. Trimming took 3 bases from V and 6 from J, leaving 11 bases between them. As DNA, the CDR3 is TGCAGCGTTGATGTCCCCGAGGCCGGGGAGCTGTTTTTT. This translates into CSVDVPEAGELFF.

This clonotype occurred a few times. This chain joins TRBV7-9 and TRBJ2-1; D not certain. This CDR3 contains 16 residues. The germline V and J ends were trimmed by 0 bases and 2 bases, with 11 bases remaining between them. In germline, CDR1 is SEHNR, CDR2 FQNEAQ (reference sequence). CDR3 sequence reads: CASSLADRAPYNEQFF. The CDR3 bases are TGTGCCAGCAGCTTAGCGGACCGGGCCCCCTACAATGAGCAGTTCTTC. The whole variable domain, filled in from reference TRBV7-9 and TRBJ2-1, reads DTGVSQNPRHKITKRGQNVTFRCDPISEHNRLYWYRQTLGQGPEFLTYFQNEAQLEKSRLLSDRFSAERPKGSFSTLEIQRTEQGDSAMYLCASSLADRAPYNEQFFGPGTRLTVL.

This clonotype was picked up a small number of times. The chain employs TRBV27 and TRBJ2-1; D possibly uses TRBD1 or TRBD2 (5 bases each). Germline CDR1 reads MNHEY; CDR2 reads SMNVEV (reference sequence). The CDR3 is 13 residues long. V lost 0 bases to trimming and J lost 10 bases, with 10 bases between them. CDR3 in amino acids: CASSLSGRGEQFF. The DNA of the CDR3 is TGTGCCAGCAGTTTATCGGGTCGGGGCGAGCAGTTCTTC.

The chain recombines TRBV5-6 with TRBJ2-7; possible D gene TRBD1, 6 bases. The V end lost 2 bases, the J end lost 2 bases, and 17 bases lay between the germline ends. The CDR3 has 16 residues. Per the germline V gene, CDR1 is SGHDT and CDR2 is YYEEEE. The CDR3 DNA reads as TGTGCCAGCAGCTTCAAACAGGGAAGAAGGACCTACGAGCAGTACTTC. This gives the protein CASSFKQGRRTYEQYF.